This section outlines one TCR beta chain sequence together with its context. Its antigen is not yet known. No much larger clone is present one base from it, and per-base qualities are unavailable. These data belong to a study of PD-L1 blockade in urothelial cancer (TCRdb year 2017). The study in broad terms: Every patient began therapy at some point between 2013 and 2015 and was given atezolizumab 1,200 mg intravenously every 3 weeks. Twenty-five of 29 patients were males with bladder-origin urothelial cancer, and about two thirds of the roughly 30 reported a prior smoking history. An ECOG performance status of 0 or 1 was recorded for the patients, and 0 to 3 prior chemotherapy regimens had been received by the patients. Blood samples were analyzed at 3 weeks after treatment start (second dose) and at 6 weeks after treatment start. Blood samples gave a median of approximately 150,000 T cells and 80,000 to 95,000 unique TCRs, with a median clonality of approximately 0.08. The study, an exploratory multi-omic analysis, examined somatic, immune and clinical correlates of response to PD-L1 blockade with atezolizumab in urothelial cancer. TCR sequencing covered pretreatment tumor samples and matched, serially collected peripheral blood taken before and after atezolizumab treatment. Durable clinical benefit was defined as a progression-free survival longer than 6 months, and TCR features were additionally tested against progression-free survival and overall survival. In the same patients, whole exome sequencing and RNA sequencing of pretreatment tumors were performed in addition to TCR sequencing. Durable clinical benefit was achieved by nine patients and was not achieved by 20 patients. Pretreatment blood TCR-seq was available for around 29 patients, at least one posttreatment blood collection was obtained for about 25 patients, and tumor TCR-seq was available for about 25 patients.

Each PCR received spiked-in synthetic TCR analog templates so that absolute template abundance could be estimated from read counts. The immunoSEQ assay was used to amplify TCRbeta CDR3 regions from genomic DNA with bias-controlled V and J gene primers. Sequencing of rearranged TCRbeta segments was done at approximately 20X coverage. Processing in the source paper ran as follows. Clustering was used to correct sequencing errors, and CDR3s were annotated against IMGT so that V, D and J genes could be assigned. Out-of-frame and stop-codon sequences were excluded, and only productive TCRbeta rearrangements were used in downstream analyses. To compute clonality, Shannon entropy was normalized by the log of the number of unique productive sequences and then subtracted from one. Fisher's exact test with Benjamini-Hochberg correction, using a cutoff of adjusted p below 0.01, was how clones that differed between time points or between blood and tumor were identified. The table was pulled from immuneACCESS by TCRdb, which kept in-frame rearrangements only. Such tables lose some clones; where checked, under half of the loss comes from unresolved V genes, and the rest has no known cause. V, J and clone size reflect that table, while D and trimming were determined from the DNA. For this sample there are around 53,000 clones; about 85% appear just once. The top ten hold about 2% of the sample.

The sample's time point label, in plain terms: peripheral blood 6 weeks after treatment start. A total of approximately 27 patients with locally advanced or metastatic urothelial carcinoma, treated at Memorial Sloan Kettering on a trial protocol, made up the cohort. Peripheral blood mononuclear cells were collected pretreatment and during treatment, with between 1 and 8 total time points per patient. The Qiagen DNeasy Blood extraction kit was used to purify genomic DNA from total PBMCs and tumor samples. PBMCs were collected pretreatment and during treatment, and were isolated and stored as previously described. Trimming costs V 2 bases and J 6 bases, and their ends lie 7 bases apart. Sequences MDHEN (CDR1) and SYDVKM (CDR2) are obtained from the germline V gene. Spanning cysteine to phenylalanine, the CDR3 consists of 12 amino acids. Solely the CDR3 DNA is kept, with 36 bases framed from the first base.

Study-wide conclusions, independent of this receptor: A pretreatment peripheral blood TCR clonality below the median was linked to improved progression-free and overall survival. Among patients with durable benefit, tumor-associated TCR clones showed greater expansion in peripheral blood 3 weeks after treatment started (n ≈ 22, p = 0.022). Because of the small sample size (n = 29) and the many exploratory analyses performed, the results are intended to be regarded as hypothesis-generating.

The V and J genes are TRBV28 and TRBJ1-2; perhaps TRBD1 is the D gene, with 6 bases matching. The specimen was PBMCs, collected around atezolizumab (anti-PD-L1) treatment. The clonotype comes from a man aged 45-65 years with urothelial cancer. The DNA sequence is given as TGTGCCAGCAGTTTAAGGGGGAATGGCTACACCTTC. It is translated as CASSLRGNGYTF.